The clone carrying this TCR beta chain was observed a handful of times. The antigen remains unidentified. Germline lookup yields CDR1 LNHDA and CDR2 SQIVND (reference sequence). V was shortened by 6 bases and J by 4 bases, with 13 bases between the two germline ends. The length of the CDR3 is 14 residues. These data come from a study of OX40 agonist ivuxolimab in advanced cancers. Study summary: Those treated in dose escalation had hepatocellular carcinoma, melanoma, renal cell cancer or head and neck cancer. Notes on the study in general: Expanded clones tended on average to be more numerous among CD8+ T cells than CD4+. The study observed clonal expansion of CD4+ and CD8+ blood T cells by week 6 at 0.1 to 3.0 mg/kg. Expanded peripheral T cells had an undetermined antigen specificity.

Using immunoSEQ multiplex PCR, the repertoire was profiled, and TCRdb retains in-frame clones only, with some absent. There are approximately 70,000 clones in the sample; 75% to 95% occur only once, and around 0.5% lies in the top ten. The receptor was derived from an adult with an advanced solid tumor such as melanoma, head and neck, liver or kidney cancer. The sample consisted of CD4+ or CD8+ T cells sorted from blood, taken in a trial of the OX40 agonist ivuxolimab. The gene calls are TRBV19 and TRBJ1-5; D unresolved. In DNA, the CDR3 is TGTGCCAGTAGGCGTCGTGAGGGAAATCAGCCCCAGCATTTT. Amino acids: CASRRREGNQPQHF.